This T cell receptor beta chain was captured in a study of T cell responses to AZD1222 COVID-19 vaccine. CDR3 length: 14 residues. V dropped 5 bases and J dropped 6; count of bases not matched to a gene: 6. The germline gives CDR1 SGHAT, CDR2 FQNNGV. Profiling relied on immunoSEQ multiplex PCR, and the TCRdb table lists in-frame clones only, not all of them. The sample shows over 130,000 clones, roughly 92% of them seen only once. This specimen was peripheral blood, taken 28 days after the second AZD1222 dose. The clonotype was recovered from an adult who received the AZD1222 COVID-19 vaccine. J is TRBJ1-5 and V is TRBV11-2, with TRBD1 matching over 8 bases. DNA for the CDR3: TGTGCCAGCAGCGTGACAGGGGAAGGTCAGCCCCAGCATTTT. It yields the protein CASSVTGEGQPQHF.